This is a list of T cell receptor beta chains from one sample in a study of cytomegalovirus exposure and HLA in healthy donors. Here immunoSEQ multiplex PCR was the method, and the copy in TCRdb shows in-frame clones only, minus some. The data hold about 88,000 clones, with 69% observed a single time. The sample was PBMCs. Source of these receptors: a man aged 50 to 60 in good health and CMV-seronegative. CDR3s include the opening cysteine and the closing phenylalanine or tryptophan. Fields, in order: J gene, V gene, clone size, D gene, CDR3 protein, CDR3 DNA. A D gene is named only where the DNA matches it firmly. Rows give clone size only sometimes, using once, few, many, or a class for an expanded clone.

J: TRBJ1-1
V: TRBV18
size: few
D: NA
CDR3: CASSARANTEAFF
DNA: TGTGCCAGCTCAGCGAGGGCGAACACTGAAGCTTTCTTT

J: TRBJ2-3
V: TRBV11-3
size: NA
D: NA
CDR3: CASSLQGGLTDTQYF
DNA: TGTGCCAGCAGCTTACAGGGGGGACTCACAGATACGCAGTATTTT

J: TRBJ2-5
V: TRBV6-5
size: NA
D: TRBD1
CDR3: CASNQTGKETQYF
DNA: TGTGCCAGCAACCAGACAGGGAAAGAGACCCAGTACTTC

J: TRBJ2-7
V: TRBV4-2
size: NA
D: TRBD2
CDR3: CASSQDQLAGGSYEQYF
DNA: TGTGCCAGCAGCCAAGACCAACTAGCGGGGGGTTCCTACGAGCAGTACTTC

J: TRBJ2-2
V: TRBV6-1
size: few
D: NA
CDR3: CASSGQINTGELFF
DNA: TGTGCCAGCAGTGGACAGATAAACACCGGGGAGCTGTTTTTT

J: TRBJ2-5
V: TRBV12-5
size: once
D: TRBD2
CDR3: CASGNPGGHQETQYF
DNA: TGTGCTAGTGGAAACCCGGGAGGGCACCAAGAGACCCAGTACTTC

J: TRBJ2-7
V: TRBV15
size: NA
D: NA
CDR3: CATSLKLSGTVSYEQYF
DNA: TGTGCCACCAGCCTAAAACTGAGCGGCACAGTTTCATACGAGCAGTACTTC

J: TRBJ2-5
V: TRBV4-2
size: NA
D: TRBD2
CDR3: CASSPETSGGVETQYF
DNA: TGTGCCAGCAGCCCGGAGACTAGCGGGGGGGTGGAGACCCAGTACTTC

J: TRBJ1-2
V: TRBV7-2
size: NA
D: TRBD1
CDR3: CASSLEIGGAFNGYTF
DNA: TGTGCCAGCAGCTTAGAAATAGGGGGCGCGTTTAATGGCTACACCTTC

J: TRBJ1-5
V: TRBV6-5
size: NA
D: TRBD1
CDR3: CASRRQGYSNQPQHF
DNA: TGTGCCAGCAGAAGACAGGGGTATAGCAATCAGCCCCAGCATTTT

J: TRBJ2-1
V: TRBV7-3
size: NA
D: TRBD2
CDR3: CASSPRTSGGYNEQFF
DNA: TGTGCCAGCAGCCCAAGGACTAGCGGGGGGTACAATGAGCAGTTCTTC

J: TRBJ1-1
V: TRBV4-3
size: many
D: NA
CDR3: CASSQDSGGTEAFF
DNA: TGCGCCAGCAGCCAAGATTCCGGAGGCACTGAAGCTTTCTTT

J: TRBJ2-2
V: TRBV4-1
size: NA
D: TRBD2
CDR3: CASSLRLGRTSGTAGELFF
DNA: TGCGCCAGCAGCCTCAGACTGGGTCGGACTAGCGGGACTGCCGGGGAGCTGTTTTTT

J: TRBJ1-2
V: TRBV5-6
size: NA
D: NA
CDR3: CASSLREVGYTF
DNA: TGTGCCAGCAGCTTGCGGGAGGTAGGCTACACCTTC